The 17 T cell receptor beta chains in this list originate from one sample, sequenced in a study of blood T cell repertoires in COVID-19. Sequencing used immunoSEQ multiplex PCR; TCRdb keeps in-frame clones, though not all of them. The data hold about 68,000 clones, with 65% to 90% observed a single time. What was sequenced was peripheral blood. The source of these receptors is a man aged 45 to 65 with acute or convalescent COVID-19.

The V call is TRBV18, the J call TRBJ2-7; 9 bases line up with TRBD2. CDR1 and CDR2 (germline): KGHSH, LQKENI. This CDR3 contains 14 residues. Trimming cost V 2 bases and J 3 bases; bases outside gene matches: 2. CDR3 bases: TGTGCCAGCTCACCATCGCGGGGGGGCTACGAGCAGTACTTC. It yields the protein CASSPSRGGYEQYF.

CDR3 sequence reads: CASSQERGGETGELFF. As DNA, the CDR3 is TGCGCCAGCAGCCAAGAACGCGGGGGGGAAACCGGGGAGCTGTTTTTT. V gene TRBV4-1 combines with J gene TRBJ2-2; 9 nucleotides agree with TRBD2. CDR1 is MGHRA and CDR2 is YSYEKL in the germline V gene. The length of the CDR3 is 16 residues. Trimming cost V 0 bases and J 5 bases; bases outside gene matches: 4.

CDR3 sequence reads: CASSTPGTELALNGYTF. The CDR3 DNA is TGTGCCAGCAGCACACCGGGAACAGAGTTGGCGTTGAATGGCTACACCTTC. This rearrangement joins TRBV5-4 to TRBJ1-2; D is unclear. V was trimmed by 4 bases and J by 6 bases, leaving 25 bases between them. CDR3 length: 17 amino acids. Germline lookup yields CDR1 SGHNT and CDR2 YYREEE (reference sequence).

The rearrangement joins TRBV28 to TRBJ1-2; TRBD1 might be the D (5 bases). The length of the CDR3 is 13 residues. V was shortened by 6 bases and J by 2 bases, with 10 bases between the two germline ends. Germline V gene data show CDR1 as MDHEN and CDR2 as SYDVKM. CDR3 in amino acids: CASRLPGNYGYTF. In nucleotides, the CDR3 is TGTGCCAGCAGGCTTCCAGGGAACTATGGCTACACCTTC.

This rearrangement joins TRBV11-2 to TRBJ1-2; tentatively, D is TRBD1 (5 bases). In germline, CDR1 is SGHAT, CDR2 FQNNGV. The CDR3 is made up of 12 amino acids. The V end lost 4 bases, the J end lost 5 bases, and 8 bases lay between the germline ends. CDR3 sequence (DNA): TGTGCCAGCAGCTCCGCAGGGTATGGCTACACCTTC. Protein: CASSSAGYGYTF.

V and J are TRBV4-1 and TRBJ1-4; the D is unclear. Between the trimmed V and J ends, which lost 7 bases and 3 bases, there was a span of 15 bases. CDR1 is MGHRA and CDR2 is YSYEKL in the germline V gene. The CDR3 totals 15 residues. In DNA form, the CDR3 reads TGCGCCAGCACCCCTTGGGGAGGGTCTAATGAAAAACTGTTTTTT. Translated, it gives CASTPWGGSNEKLFF.

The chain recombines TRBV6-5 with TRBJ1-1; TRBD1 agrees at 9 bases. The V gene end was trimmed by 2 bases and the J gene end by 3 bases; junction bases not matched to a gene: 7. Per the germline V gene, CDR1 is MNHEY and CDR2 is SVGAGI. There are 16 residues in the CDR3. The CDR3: CASSYAPGQGDTEAFF. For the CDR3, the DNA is TGTGCCAGCAGTTACGCGCCGGGACAGGGTGACACTGAAGCTTTCTTT.

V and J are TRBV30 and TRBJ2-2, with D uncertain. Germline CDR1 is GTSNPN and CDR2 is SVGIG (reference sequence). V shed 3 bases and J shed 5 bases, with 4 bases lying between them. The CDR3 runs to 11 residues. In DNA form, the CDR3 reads TGTGCCTGGAGAGCGACCGGGGAGCTGTTTTTT. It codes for CAWRATGELFF.

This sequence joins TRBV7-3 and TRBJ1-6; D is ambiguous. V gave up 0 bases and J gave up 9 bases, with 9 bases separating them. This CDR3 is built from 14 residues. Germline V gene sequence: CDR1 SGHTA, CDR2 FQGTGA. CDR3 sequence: CASSLTASGSPLHF. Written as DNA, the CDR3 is TGTGCCAGCAGCTTAACCGCGTCGGGTTCACCCCTCCACTTT.

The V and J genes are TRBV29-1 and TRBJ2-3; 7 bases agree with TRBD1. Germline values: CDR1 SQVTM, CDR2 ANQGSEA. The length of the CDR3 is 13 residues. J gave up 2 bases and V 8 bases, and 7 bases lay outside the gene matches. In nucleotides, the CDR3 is TGCAGCTACAGGGGTGGAGCCACAGATACGCAGTATTTT. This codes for CSYRGGATDTQYF.

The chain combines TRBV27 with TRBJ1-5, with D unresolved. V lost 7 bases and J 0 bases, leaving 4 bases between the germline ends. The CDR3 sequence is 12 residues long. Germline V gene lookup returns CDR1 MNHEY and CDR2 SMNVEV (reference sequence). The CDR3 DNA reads TGTGCCAGCAATTATAGCAATCAGCCCCAGCATTTT. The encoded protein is CASNYSNQPQHF.

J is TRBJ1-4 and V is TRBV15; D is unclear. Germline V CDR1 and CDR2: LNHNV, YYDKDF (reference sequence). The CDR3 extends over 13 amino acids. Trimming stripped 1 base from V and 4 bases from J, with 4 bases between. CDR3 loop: CATSRAYNEKLFF. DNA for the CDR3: TGTGCCACCAGCAGAGCCTATAATGAAAAACTGTTTTTT.

CDR3 DNA sequence: TGCGCCACCACGTCAGGGGACATAAACAATGAGCAGTTCTTC. Translating gives CATTSGDINNEQFF. The V call is TRBV5-1, the J call TRBJ2-1, with D tentatively TRBD1 (6 bases). The CDR3 runs to 14 residues. The ends were cut back, 9 bases at V and 5 bases at J, with 18 bases in the middle. CDR1 SGHRS and CDR2 YFSETQ come from the germline V gene.

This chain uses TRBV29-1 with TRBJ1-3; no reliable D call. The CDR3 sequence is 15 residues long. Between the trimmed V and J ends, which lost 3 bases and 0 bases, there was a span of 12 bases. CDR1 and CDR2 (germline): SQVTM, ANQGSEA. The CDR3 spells CSVEGQTNSGNTIYF. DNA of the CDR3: TGCAGCGTTGAGGGCCAGACCAACTCTGGAAACACCATATATTTT.

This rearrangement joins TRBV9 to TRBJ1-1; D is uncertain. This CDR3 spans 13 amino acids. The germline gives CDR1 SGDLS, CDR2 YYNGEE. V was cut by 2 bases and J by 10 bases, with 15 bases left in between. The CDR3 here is CASSVDHPGGAFF. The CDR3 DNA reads TGTGCCAGCAGCGTCGACCATCCGGGTGGAGCTTTCTTT.

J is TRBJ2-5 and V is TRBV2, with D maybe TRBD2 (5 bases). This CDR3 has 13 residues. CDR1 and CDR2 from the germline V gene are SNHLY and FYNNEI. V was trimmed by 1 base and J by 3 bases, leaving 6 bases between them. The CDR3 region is CASSEVREETQYF. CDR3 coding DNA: TGTGCCAGCAGTGAAGTGCGGGAAGAGACCCAGTACTTC.

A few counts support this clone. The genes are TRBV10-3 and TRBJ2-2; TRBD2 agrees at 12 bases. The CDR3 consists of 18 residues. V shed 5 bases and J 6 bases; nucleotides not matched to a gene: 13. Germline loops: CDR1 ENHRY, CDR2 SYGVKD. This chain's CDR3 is CAISSSGTSGLVAGELFF. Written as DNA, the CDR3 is TGTGCCATCAGTAGTTCCGGGACTAGCGGGCTGGTGGCCGGGGAGCTGTTTTTT.